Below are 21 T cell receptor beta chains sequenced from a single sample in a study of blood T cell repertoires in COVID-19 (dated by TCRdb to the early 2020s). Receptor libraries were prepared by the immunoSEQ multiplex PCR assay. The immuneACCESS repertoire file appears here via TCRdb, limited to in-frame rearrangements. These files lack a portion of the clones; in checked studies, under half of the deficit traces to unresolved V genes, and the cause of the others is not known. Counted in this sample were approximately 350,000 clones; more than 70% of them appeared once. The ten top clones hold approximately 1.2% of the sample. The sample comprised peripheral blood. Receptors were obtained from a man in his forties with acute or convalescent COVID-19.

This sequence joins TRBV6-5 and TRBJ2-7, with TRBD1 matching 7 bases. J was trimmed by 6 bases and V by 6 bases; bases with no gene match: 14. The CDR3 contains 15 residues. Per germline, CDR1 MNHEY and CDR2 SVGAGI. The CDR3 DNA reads TGTGCCAGCAGCGTATCACAGGGGCCGTGGGGCGAGCAGTACTTC. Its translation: CASSVSQGPWGEQYF.

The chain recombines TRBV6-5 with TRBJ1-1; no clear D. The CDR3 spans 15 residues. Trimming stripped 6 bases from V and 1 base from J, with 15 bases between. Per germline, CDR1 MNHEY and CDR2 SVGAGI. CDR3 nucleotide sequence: TGTGCCAGCAGCCCCTCAGCGGGGAGGAACACTGAAGCTTTCTTT. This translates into CASSPSAGRNTEAFF.

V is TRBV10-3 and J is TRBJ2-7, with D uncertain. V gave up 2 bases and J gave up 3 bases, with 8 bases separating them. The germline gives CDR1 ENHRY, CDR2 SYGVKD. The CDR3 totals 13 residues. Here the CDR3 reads CAISEIADYEQYF. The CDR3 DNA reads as TGTGCCATCAGTGAGATCGCGGACTACGAGCAGTACTTC.

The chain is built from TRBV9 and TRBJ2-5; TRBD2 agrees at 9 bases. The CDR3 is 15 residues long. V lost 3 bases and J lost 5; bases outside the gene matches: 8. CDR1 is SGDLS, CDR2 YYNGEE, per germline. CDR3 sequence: CASSASVAGEETQYF. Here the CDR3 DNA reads TGTGCCAGCAGCGCCTCTGTAGCGGGAGAGGAGACCCAGTACTTC.

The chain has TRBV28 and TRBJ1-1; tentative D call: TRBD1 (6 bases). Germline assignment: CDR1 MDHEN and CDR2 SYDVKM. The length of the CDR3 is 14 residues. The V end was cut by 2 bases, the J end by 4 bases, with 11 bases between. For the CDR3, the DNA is TGTGCCAGCAGTTTAAGGGGCAGGGGCACTGAAGCTTTCTTT. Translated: CASSLRGRGTEAFF.

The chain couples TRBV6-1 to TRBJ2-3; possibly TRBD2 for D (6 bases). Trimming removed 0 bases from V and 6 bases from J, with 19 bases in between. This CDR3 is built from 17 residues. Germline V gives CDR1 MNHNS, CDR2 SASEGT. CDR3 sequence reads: CASSEARPGTYSDTQYF. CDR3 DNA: TGTGCCAGCAGTGAAGCGAGGCCCGGGACTTACTCGGATACGCAGTATTTT.

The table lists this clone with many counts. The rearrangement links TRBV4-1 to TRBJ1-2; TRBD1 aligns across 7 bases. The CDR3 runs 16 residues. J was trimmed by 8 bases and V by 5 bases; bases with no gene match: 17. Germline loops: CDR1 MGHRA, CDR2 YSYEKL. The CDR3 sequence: CASSKSPSTGSGGYTF. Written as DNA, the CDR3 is TGCGCCAGCAGCAAATCTCCCTCGACAGGGAGCGGGGGCTACACCTTC.

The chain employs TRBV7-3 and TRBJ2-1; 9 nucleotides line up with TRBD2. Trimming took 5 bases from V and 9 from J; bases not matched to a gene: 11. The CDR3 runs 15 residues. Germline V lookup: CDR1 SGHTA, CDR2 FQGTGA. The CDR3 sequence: CASSKSGRFNGEQFF. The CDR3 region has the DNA TGTGCCAGCAGCAAAAGCGGGAGGTTTAATGGTGAGCAGTTCTTC.

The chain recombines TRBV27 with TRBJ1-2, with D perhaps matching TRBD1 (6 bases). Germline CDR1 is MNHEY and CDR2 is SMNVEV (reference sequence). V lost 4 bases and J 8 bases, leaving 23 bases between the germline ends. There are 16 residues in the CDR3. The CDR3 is CASSSVSGAAAIGYTF. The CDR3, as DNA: TGTGCCAGCAGTTCCGTATCAGGGGCAGCCGCGATCGGCTACACCTTC.

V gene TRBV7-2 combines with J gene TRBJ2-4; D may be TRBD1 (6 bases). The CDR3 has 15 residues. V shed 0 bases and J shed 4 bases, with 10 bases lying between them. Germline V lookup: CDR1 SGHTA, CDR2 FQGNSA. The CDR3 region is CASSLAAGVKNIQYF. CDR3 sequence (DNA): TGTGCCAGCAGCTTAGCAGCAGGGGTGAAAAACATTCAGTACTTC.

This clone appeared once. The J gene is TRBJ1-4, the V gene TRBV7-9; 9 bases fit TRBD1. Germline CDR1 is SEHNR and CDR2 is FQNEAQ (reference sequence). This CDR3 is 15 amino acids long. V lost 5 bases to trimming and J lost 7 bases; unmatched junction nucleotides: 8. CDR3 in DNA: TGTGCCAGCAGCCCCCAACAGGGGGCGGGTGAAAAACTGTTTTTT. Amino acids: CASSPQQGAGEKLFF.

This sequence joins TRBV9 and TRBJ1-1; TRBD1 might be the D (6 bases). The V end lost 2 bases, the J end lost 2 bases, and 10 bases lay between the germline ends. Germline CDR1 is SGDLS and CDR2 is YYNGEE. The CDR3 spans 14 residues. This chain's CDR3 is CASSVTGINTEAFF. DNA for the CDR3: TGTGCCAGCAGCGTGACAGGCATAAACACTGAAGCTTTCTTT.

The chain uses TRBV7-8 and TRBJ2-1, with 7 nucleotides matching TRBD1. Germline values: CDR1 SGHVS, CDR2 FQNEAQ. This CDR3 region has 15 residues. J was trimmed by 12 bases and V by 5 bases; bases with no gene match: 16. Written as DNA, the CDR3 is TGTGCCAGCAGCCCGGGAACACCAGGGGACAGAGGGCAGTTCTTC. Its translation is CASSPGTPGDRGQFF.

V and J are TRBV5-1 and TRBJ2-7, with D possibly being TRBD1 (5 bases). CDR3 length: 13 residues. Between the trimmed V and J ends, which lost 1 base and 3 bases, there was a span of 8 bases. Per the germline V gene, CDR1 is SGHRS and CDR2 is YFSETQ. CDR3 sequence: CASSLTGIYEQYF. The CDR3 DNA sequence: TGCGCCAGCAGCTTGACAGGAATCTACGAGCAGTACTTC.

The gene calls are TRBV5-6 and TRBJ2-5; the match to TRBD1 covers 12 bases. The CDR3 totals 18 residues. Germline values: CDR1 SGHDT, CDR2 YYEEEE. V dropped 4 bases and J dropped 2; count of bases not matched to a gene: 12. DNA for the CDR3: TGTGCCAGCAGCCTAACGGGACAGGGGGCCTTCCGACAAGAGACCCAGTACTTC. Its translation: CASSLTGQGAFRQETQYF.

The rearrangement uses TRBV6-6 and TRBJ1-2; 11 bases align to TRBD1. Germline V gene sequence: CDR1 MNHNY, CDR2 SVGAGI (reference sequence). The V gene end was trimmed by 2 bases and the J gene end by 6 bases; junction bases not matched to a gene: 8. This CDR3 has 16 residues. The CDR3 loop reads CASSYLGQGALNGYTF. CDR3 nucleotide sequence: TGTGCCAGCAGTTACCTTGGACAGGGGGCGTTAAATGGCTACACCTTC.

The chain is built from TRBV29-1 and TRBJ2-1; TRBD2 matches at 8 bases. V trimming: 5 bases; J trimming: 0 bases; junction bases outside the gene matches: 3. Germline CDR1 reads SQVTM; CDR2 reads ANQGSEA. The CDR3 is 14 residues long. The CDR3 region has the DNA TGCAGCGTTCCGGGACTAGACTCCTACAATGAGCAGTTCTTC. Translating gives CSVPGLDSYNEQFF.

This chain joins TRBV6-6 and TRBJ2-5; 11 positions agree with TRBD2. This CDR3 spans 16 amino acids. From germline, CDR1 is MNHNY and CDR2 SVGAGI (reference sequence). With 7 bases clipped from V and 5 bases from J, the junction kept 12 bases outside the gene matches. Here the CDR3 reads CASMGRLAGGWETQYF. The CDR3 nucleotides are TGTGCCAGCATGGGCCGGCTAGCGGGGGGATGGGAGACCCAGTACTTC.

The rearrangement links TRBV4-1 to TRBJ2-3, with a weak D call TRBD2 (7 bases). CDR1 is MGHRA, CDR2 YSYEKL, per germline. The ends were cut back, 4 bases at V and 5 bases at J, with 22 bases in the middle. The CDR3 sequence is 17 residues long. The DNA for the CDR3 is TGCGCCAGCAGCCCGACAAGGGGGGGCCTGGCGATAGATACGCAGTATTTT. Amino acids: CASSPTRGGLAIDTQYF.

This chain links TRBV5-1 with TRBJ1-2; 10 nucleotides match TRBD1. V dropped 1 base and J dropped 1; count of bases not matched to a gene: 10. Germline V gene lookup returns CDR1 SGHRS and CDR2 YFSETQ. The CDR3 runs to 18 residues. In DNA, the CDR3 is TGCGCCAGCAGCTTGATCGGACAGGGGGATACCGTTAACTATGGCTACACCTTC. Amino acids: CASSLIGQGDTVNYGYTF.

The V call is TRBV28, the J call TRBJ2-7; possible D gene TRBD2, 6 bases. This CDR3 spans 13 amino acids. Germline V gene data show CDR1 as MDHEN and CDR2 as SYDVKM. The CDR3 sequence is CTSSYMGRYEQYF. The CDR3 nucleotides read TGTACAAGCAGTTATATGGGGAGGTACGAGCAGTACTTC.